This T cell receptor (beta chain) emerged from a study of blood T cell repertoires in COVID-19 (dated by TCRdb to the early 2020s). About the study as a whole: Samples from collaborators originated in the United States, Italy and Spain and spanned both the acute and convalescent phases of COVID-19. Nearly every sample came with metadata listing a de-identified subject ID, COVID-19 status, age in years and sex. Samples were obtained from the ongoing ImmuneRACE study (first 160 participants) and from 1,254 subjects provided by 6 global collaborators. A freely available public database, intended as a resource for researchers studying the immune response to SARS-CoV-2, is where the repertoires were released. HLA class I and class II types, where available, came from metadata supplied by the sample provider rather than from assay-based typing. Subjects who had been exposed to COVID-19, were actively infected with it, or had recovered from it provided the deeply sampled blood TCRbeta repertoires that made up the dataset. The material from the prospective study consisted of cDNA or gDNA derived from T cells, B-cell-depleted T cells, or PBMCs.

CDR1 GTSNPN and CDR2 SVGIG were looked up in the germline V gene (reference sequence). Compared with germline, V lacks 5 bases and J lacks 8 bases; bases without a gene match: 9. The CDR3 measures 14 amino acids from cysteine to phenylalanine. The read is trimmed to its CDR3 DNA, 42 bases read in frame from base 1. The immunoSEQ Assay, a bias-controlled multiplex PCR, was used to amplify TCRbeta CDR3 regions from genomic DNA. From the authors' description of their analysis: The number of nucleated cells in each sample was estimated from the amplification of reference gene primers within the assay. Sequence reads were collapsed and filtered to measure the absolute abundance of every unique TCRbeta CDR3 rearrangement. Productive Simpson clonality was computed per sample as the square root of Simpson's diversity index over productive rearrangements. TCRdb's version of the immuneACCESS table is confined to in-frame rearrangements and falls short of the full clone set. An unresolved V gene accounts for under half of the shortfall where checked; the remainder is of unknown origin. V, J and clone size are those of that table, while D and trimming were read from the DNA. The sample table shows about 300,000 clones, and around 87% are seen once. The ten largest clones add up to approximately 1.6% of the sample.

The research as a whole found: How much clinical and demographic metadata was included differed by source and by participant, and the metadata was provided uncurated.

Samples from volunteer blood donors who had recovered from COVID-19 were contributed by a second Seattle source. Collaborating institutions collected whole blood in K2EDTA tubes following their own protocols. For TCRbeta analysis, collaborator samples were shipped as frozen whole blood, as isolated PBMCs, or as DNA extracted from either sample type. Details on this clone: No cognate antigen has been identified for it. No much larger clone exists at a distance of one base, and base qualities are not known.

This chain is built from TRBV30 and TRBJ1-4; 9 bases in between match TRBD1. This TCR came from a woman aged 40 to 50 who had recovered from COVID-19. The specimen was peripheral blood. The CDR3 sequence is CAWEPGQGREKLFF. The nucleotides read TGTGCCTGGGAGCCGGGACAGGGACGGGAAAAACTGTTTTTT.